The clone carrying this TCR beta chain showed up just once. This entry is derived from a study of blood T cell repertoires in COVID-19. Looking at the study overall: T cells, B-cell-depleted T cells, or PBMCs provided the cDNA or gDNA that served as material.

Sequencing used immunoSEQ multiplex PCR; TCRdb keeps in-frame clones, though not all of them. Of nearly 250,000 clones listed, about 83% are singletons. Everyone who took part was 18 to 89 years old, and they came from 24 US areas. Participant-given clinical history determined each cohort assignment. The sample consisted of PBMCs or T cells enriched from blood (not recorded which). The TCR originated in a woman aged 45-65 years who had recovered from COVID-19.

For the CDR3, the DNA is TGTGCCAGCAGCGAGGGGGGGACTGTCAATCACTATGGCTACACCTTC. Translation gives CASSEGGTVNHYGYTF. This chain links TRBV9 with TRBJ1-2; D may be TRBD1 (6 bases). The germline gives CDR1 SGDLS, CDR2 YYNGEE. Trimming removed 3 bases at V and 3 bases at J, with 18 bases between. CDR3 length equals 16 residues.